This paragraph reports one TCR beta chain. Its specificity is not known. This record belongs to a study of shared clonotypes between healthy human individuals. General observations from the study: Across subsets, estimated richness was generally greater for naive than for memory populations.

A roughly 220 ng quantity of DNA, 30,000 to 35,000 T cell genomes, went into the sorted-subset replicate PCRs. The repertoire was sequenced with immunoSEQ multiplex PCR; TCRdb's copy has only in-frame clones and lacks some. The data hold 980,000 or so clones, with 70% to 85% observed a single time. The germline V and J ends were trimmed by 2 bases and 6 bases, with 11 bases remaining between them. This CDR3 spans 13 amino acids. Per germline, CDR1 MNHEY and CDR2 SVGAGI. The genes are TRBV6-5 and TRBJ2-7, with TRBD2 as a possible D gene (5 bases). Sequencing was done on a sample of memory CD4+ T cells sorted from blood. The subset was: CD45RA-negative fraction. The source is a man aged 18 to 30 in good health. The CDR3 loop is CASSYQPGFEQYF. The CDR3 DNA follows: TGTGCCAGCAGTTACCAGCCGGGGTTCGAGCAGTACTTC.